This T cell receptor beta chain originates from a study of blood T cell repertoires in COVID-19. Seattle participants joined during active infection and were tracked over time. The CDR3 is made up of 14 amino acids. The trim removed 2 bases at V and 4 bases at J, leaving 5 bases unmatched. Germline V lookup: CDR1 SEHNR, CDR2 FQNEAQ (reference sequence). Assay: immunoSEQ multiplex PCR; the TCRdb copy retains only in-frame clones and omits some. The profile shows about 48,000 clones, 70% to 90% of them singletons. This clone was recorded a few times. Sequenced: peripheral blood. This clonotype originated in a woman of 80 years or more with COVID-19, enrolled during active disease. The chain has TRBV7-9 and TRBJ2-7; 7 nucleotides match TRBD2. In nucleotides, the CDR3 is TGTGCCAGCAGCTTAACGGCTAGCGGTTACGAGCAGTACTTC. It specifies CASSLTASGYEQYF.